A single T cell receptor (beta chain) is shown here with its context. Using immunoSEQ multiplex PCR, the repertoire was profiled, and TCRdb retains in-frame clones only, with some absent. This sample yields 25,000 to 30,000 clones, of which approximately 86% are seen a single time; 1.5% to 2% belongs to the top ten. This sample was taken from a study of PD-L1 blockade in urothelial cancer. Study in general: Patients began atezolizumab, 1,200 mg intravenously every 3 weeks, in the mid-2010s. Patients previously received 0 to 3 chemotherapy regimens.

There are 15 residues in the CDR3. With 1 base clipped from V and 5 bases from J, the junction kept 1 base outside the gene matches. Germline V CDR1 and CDR2: LGHNA, YNFKEQ. The sequence was collected from a man over 45 with urothelial cancer. This specimen was PBMCs, taken around atezolizumab (anti-PD-L1) treatment. The genes are TRBV4-2 and TRBJ2-7; 14 positions agree with TRBD2. As DNA, the CDR3 is TGTGCCAGCAGCCAAGGACTAGCGGGGGGGAACGAGCAGTACTTC. Translating it yields CASSQGLAGGNEQYF.